Listed below are T cell receptor beta chains from one sample, sequenced in a study of shared clonotypes between healthy human individuals. The protocol was immunoSEQ multiplex PCR, while the TCRdb copy is restricted to in-frame clones and leaves out a portion. Here the sample spans some 350,000 clones, roughly 70% being singletons. The sequencing input was memory CD4+ T cells sorted from blood. Receptor source: a young man in good health. Each CDR3 is given with its conserved first and last residue.

j_gene: TRBJ1-1; v_gene: TRBV27; CDR3aa: CASTDIMNTEAFF
j_gene: TRBJ2-1; v_gene: TRBV7-9; CDR3aa: CASSHSAGGRYNEQFF
j_gene: TRBJ1-2; v_gene: TRBV14; CDR3aa: CASSQGSGTVIYGYTF
j_gene: TRBJ2-3; v_gene: TRBV7-8; CDR3aa: CASTFREVGTDTQYF
j_gene: TRBJ1-2; v_gene: TRBV5-1; CDR3aa: CASSLPGQGAGGYTF
j_gene: TRBJ1-1; v_gene: TRBV27; CDR3aa: CASSPRQNTEAFF
j_gene: TRBJ2-7; v_gene: TRBV28; CDR3aa: CASKSMAYEQYF
j_gene: TRBJ2-2; v_gene: TRBV15; CDR3aa: CATSREMALGLGSFLTDTGELFF
j_gene: TRBJ2-7; v_gene: TRBV10-3; CDR3aa: CATGTSGTPEQYF
j_gene: TRBJ2-2; v_gene: TRBV6-5; CDR3aa: CASSYKNTGELFF
j_gene: TRBJ1-1; v_gene: TRBV7-9; CDR3aa: CASSPLRPETEAFF
j_gene: TRBJ2-7; v_gene: TRBV5-4; CDR3aa: CASSKPGQGSYEQYF
j_gene: TRBJ2-7; v_gene: TRBV2; CDR3aa: CASRKGNEQYF
j_gene: TRBJ1-1; v_gene: TRBV7-2; CDR3aa: CASSPRSGAMNTEAFF
j_gene: TRBJ1-5; v_gene: TRBV4-3; CDR3aa: CASSQWLNQPQHF
j_gene: TRBJ2-1; v_gene: TRBV7-9; CDR3aa: CASTQGLAVHNEQFF
j_gene: TRBJ2-1; v_gene: TRBV27; CDR3aa: CASSPGLAGGNNEQFF
j_gene: TRBJ2-7; v_gene: TRBV14; CDR3aa: CASSQDQGLAGAGEQYF
j_gene: TRBJ2-5; v_gene: TRBV7-6; CDR3aa: CASSLVGQTQETQYF
j_gene: TRBJ1-2; v_gene: TRBV7-9; CDR3aa: CASSLGSYGYTF
j_gene: TRBJ2-7; v_gene: TRBV7-2; CDR3aa: CASSADRNKVYEQYF
j_gene: TRBJ2-1; v_gene: TRBV6-1; CDR3aa: CASSEQAQSYNEQFF
j_gene: TRBJ1-3; v_gene: TRBV28; CDR3aa: CASRDIRGAGNTIYF
j_gene: TRBJ2-5; v_gene: TRBV5-1; CDR3aa: CASSLGTGKTQYF
j_gene: TRBJ2-5; v_gene: TRBV9; CDR3aa: CASSPSEAQETQYF
j_gene: TRBJ2-5; v_gene: TRBV27; CDR3aa: CASSFGGRAHKETQYF
j_gene: TRBJ2-6; v_gene: TRBV18; CDR3aa: CASSPLRTGKNSGANVLTF
j_gene: TRBJ1-3; v_gene: TRBV6-6; CDR3aa: CASSRTGGSGNTIYF
j_gene: TRBJ1-1; v_gene: TRBV6-5; CDR3aa: CASSYRTGWDTEAFF
j_gene: TRBJ1-2; v_gene: TRBV29-1; CDR3aa: CSVRGTEGPYGYTF
j_gene: TRBJ2-2; v_gene: TRBV7-7; CDR3aa: CASSAQWLAGPGTGELFF
j_gene: TRBJ1-5; v_gene: TRBV7-8; CDR3aa: CASSLAGDQPQHF
j_gene: TRBJ2-7; v_gene: TRBV19; CDR3aa: CASSPTVTSYEQYF